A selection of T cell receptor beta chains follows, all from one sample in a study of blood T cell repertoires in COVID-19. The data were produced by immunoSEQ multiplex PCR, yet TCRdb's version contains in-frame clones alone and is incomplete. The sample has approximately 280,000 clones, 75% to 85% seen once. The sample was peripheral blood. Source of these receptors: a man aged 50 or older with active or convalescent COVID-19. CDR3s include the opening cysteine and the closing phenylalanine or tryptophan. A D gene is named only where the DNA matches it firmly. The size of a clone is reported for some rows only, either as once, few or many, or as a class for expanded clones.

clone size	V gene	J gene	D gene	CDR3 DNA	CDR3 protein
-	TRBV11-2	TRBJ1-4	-	TGTGCCAGCAGCTTCCTAACCGGGAAGACTAATGAAAAACTGTTTTTT	CASSFLTGKTNEKLFF
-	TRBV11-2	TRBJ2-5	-	TGTGCCAGCAGCCCCCGGATAGGGGATATCGAGACCCAGTACTTC	CASSPRIGDIETQYF
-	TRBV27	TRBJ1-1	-	TGTGCCAGCAGTTTAAACAGGGCCACTGAAGCTTTCTTT	CASSLNRATEAFF
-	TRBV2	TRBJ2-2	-	TGTGCCAGCAGTGAAAATCAGGGTAGGAACACCGGGGAGCTGTTTTTT	CASSENQGRNTGELFF
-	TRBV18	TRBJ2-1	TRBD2	TGTGCCAGCTCACCGGGACTAGCGGGAGCGTACAATGAGCAGTTCTTC	CASSPGLAGAYNEQFF
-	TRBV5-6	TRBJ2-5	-	TGTGCCAGCAGCTTTGTAGGGGAAGAGACCCAGTACTTC	CASSFVGEETQYF
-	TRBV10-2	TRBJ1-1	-	TGCGCCAGCAGTGAGCAGGGGACTGAAGCTTTCTTT	CASSEQGTEAFF
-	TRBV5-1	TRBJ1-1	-	TGCGCCAGCAGCCCCGCGTCGCTCTCGGACACTGAAGCTTTCTTT	CASSPASLSDTEAFF
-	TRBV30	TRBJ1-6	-	TGTGCCTGGAGTAATCAGGAGGGCTCACCCCTCCACTTT	CAWSNQEGSPLHF
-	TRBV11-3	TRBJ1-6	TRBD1	TGTGCCGGGGACAGGGGACCCCTCCACTTT	CAGDRGPLHF
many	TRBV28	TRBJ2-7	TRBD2	TGTGCCAGCAGTACTAACCTCCACTTTCCGGGACTAGCGGGATCCTACGAGCAGTACTTC	CASSTNLHFPGLAGSYEQYF
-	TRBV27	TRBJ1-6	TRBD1	TGTGCCAGCAGTTCGCTCGGGACAGGGTTAAGATCACCCCTCCACTTT	CASSSLGTGLRSPLHF
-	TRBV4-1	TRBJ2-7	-	TGCGCCAGCAGCACCTCCCGGCGGGAAGGCTACGAGCAGTACTTC	CASSTSRREGYEQYF
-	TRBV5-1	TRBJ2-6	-	TGCGCCAGCAGCCTGGGCGGTGGGGCCAACGTCCTGACTTTC	CASSLGGGANVLTF
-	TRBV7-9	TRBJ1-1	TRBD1	TGTGCCAGCAGCGCTCCTGGACAGGGGAATACTGAAGCTTTCTTT	CASSAPGQGNTEAFF